This TCR beta chain was retrieved from a study of control samples from healthy donors and cancer patients. This clone showed up just a few times. TCRdb's table, derived via immunoSEQ multiplex PCR, lists solely in-frame clones and lacks some. This sample has hundreds of thousands of clones, with approximately 80% found just once. The sequenced sample consisted of PBMCs. The sequence came from a woman in her fifties or sixties with lung cancer.

CDR3: CASSSTLPTNSYEQYF. As DNA, the CDR3 is TGTGCCAGCAGTTCCACCCTTCCCACGAACTCCTACGAGCAGTACTTC. The chain couples TRBV6-5 to TRBJ2-7; D not certain. This CDR3 is 16 amino acids long. Per the germline V gene, CDR1 is MNHEY and CDR2 is SVGAGI. V was shortened by 4 bases and J by 0 bases, with 16 bases between the two germline ends.